The 6 T cell receptor beta chains presented below share a single source sample, sequenced in a study of blood T cell repertoires in COVID-19. Assay: immunoSEQ multiplex PCR; the TCRdb copy retains only in-frame clones and omits some. The repertoire includes hundreds of thousands of clones, roughly 86% of them detected once, and roughly 3.1% sits in the top ten. The sequencing input was peripheral blood. Receptors originate from a human donor in a cohort sampled during active COVID-19.

The CDR3 bases are TGTGCCAGCAGCTTGGGACAAGCTTATAACAATGAGCAGTTCTTC. Protein sequence: CASSLGQAYNNEQFF. The V gene is TRBV7-3, the J gene TRBJ2-1; TRBD1 is a possible D gene (6 bases). This CDR3 comprises 15 residues. The ends were cut back, 3 bases at V and 5 bases at J, with 14 bases in the middle. Germline V gives CDR1 SGHTA, CDR2 FQGTGA.

V usage is TRBV28 and J usage is TRBJ2-7; TRBD2 matches at 11 bases. Germline V CDR1 and CDR2: MDHEN, SYDVKM. CDR3 size: 14 residues. Germline trimming cut 10 bases from V and 7 bases from J; bases unmatched to any gene: 12. Here the CDR3 DNA reads TGTGCCACCAAACCTAGCGGGGGGTCGGGGGAGCAGTACTTC. Translating gives CATKPSGGSGEQYF.

This sequence joins TRBV7-3 and TRBJ1-5, with D tentatively TRBD1 (6 bases). V lost 4 bases to trimming and J lost 4 bases, with 23 bases between them. From germline, CDR1 is SGHTA and CDR2 FQGTGA. The CDR3 is made up of 18 amino acids. As DNA, the CDR3 is TGTGCCAGCAGCTCACTACAGGGAAGGATGAGTCGGAATCAGCCCCAGCATTTT. Protein sequence: CASSSLQGRMSRNQPQHF.

The CDR3 reads CASSLAPRPGTYEQYF. The CDR3 bases are TGTGCCAGCAGCTTAGCTCCCCGACCGGGAACCTACGAGCAGTACTTC. This rearrangement joins TRBV13 to TRBJ2-7; TRBD2 is a possible D gene (5 bases). The CDR3 contains 16 residues. Trimming took off 1 base at V and 2 bases at J, with 15 bases between the two ends. Germline lookup yields CDR1 PRHDT and CDR2 FYEKMQ (reference sequence).

This clone was seen a handful of times. This chain connects TRBV7-2 to TRBJ2-5, with 10 bases aligning to TRBD2. CDR1 and CDR2 from the germline V gene are SGHTA and FQGNSA. The CDR3 is 15 amino acids. The ends lost 2 bases at V and 5 bases at J; junction bases unmatched: 5. CDR3 DNA sequence: TGTGCCAGCAGCTTACAGCGGGGGGGCGGTGAGACCCAGTACTTC. It yields the protein CASSLQRGGGETQYF.

The CDR3 sequence is CASSLGALGDITELFF. The CDR3 nucleotides read TGCGCCAGCAGCTTGGGGGCCCTCGGGGACATAACGGAGCTGTTTTTT. The V call is TRBV5-1, the J call TRBJ2-2; perhaps TRBD1 as D (6 bases). CDR1 and CDR2 (germline): SGHRS, YFSETQ. V lost 0 bases and J lost 10, with 19 bases in between. CDR3 size: 16 residues.